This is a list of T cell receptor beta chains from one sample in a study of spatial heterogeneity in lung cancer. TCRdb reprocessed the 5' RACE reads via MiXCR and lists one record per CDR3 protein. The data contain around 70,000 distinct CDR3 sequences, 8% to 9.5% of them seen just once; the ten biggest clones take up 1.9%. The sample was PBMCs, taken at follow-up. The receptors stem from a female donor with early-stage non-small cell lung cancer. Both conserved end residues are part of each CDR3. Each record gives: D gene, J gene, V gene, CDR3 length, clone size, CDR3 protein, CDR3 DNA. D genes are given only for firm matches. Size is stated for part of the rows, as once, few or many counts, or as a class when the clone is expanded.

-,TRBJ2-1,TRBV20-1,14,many,CSARDGKGGDEQFF,TGCAGTGCTAGAGATGGGAAGGGTGGGGATGAGCAGTTCTTC
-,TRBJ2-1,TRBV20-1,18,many,CSARDLQGDTYSYNEQFF,TGCAGTGCTAGAGATCTCCAAGGTGATACATACTCCTACAATGAGCAGTTCTTC
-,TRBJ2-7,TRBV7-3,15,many,CASSLTGQGIDEQYF,TGTGCCAGCAGCTTAACAGGGCAGGGGATCGACGAGCAGTACTTC
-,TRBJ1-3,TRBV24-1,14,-,CATSDTGTGNTIYF,TGTGCCACCAGTGACACTGGGACAGGAAACACCATATATTTT
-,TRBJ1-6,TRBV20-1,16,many,CSARESGQIYNSPLHF,TGCAGTGCTAGAGAATCGGGGCAGATCTATAATTCACCCCTCCACTTT
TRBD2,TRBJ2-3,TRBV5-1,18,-,CASSPNPLLAGETDTQYF,TGCGCCAGCAGCCCTAACCCCCTCTTGGCGGGAGAGACAGATACGCAGTATTTT
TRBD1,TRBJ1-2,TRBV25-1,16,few,CASSEEEARGHDGYTF,TGTGCCAGCAGTGAAGAAGAGGCCAGGGGGCACGATGGCTACACCTTC
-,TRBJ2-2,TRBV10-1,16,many,CASSTLTGYGTGELFF,TGCGCCAGCAGCACCCTTACAGGGTATGGCACCGGGGAGCTGTTTTTT
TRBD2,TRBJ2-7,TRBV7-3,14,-,CASSLMAGDSEQYF,TGTGCCAGCAGCTTAATGGCGGGAGACTCCGAGCAGTACTTC
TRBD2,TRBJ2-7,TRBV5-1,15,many,CASSQTSGSAYEQYF,TGCGCCAGCAGCCAGACTAGCGGCTCCGCCTACGAGCAGTACTTC
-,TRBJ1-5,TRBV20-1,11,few,CSARDAGPQHF,TGCAGTGCTAGAGATGCGGGGCCCCAGCATTTT
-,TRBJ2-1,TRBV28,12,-,CASTLSGSEQFF,TGTGCCAGCACCCTCAGCGGTTCGGAGCAGTTCTTC
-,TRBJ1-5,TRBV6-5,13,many,CASSLEHNQPQHF,TGTGCCAGCTCCTTAGAACACAATCAGCCCCAGCATTTT
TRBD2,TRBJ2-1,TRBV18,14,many,CASSPQREDNEQFF,TGTGCCAGCTCACCACAGCGGGAGGACAATGAGCAGTTCTTC
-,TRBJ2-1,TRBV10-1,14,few,CASSGDSNYNEQFF,TGCGCCAGCAGTGGCGACAGCAACTACAATGAGCAGTTCTTC
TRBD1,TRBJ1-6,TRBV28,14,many,CASRPGQGYSPLHF,TGTGCCAGCAGGCCGGGACAGGGGTATTCACCCCTCCACTTT
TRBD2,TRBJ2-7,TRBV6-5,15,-,CASSYDGLAGASKYF,TGTGCCAGCAGTTACGACGGACTAGCGGGAGCGTCGAAGTACTTC
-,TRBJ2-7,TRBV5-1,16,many,CASSLEEVAPTYEQYF,TGCGCCAGCAGCTTGGAAGAGGTAGCGCCTACCTACGAGCAGTACTTC
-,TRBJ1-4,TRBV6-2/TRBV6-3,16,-,CASSYSAGQPNEKLFF,TGTGCCAGCAGTTACTCTGCGGGACAACCGAATGAAAAACTGTTTTTT
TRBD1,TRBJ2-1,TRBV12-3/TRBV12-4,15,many,CASSLGPGQEGEQFF,TGTGCCAGCAGTTTGGGACCGGGACAGGAGGGTGAGCAGTTCTTC
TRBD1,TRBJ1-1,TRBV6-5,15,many,CASSIQGRPMAEAFF,TGTGCCAGCAGTATACAGGGGAGGCCGATGGCTGAAGCTTTCTTT
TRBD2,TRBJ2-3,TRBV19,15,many,CASRLAGGSTDTQYF,TGTGCCAGTAGGCTAGCGGGTGGTAGCACAGATACGCAGTATTTT
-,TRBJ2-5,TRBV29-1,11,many,CSVTPGETQYF,TGCAGCGTTACGCCTGGGGAGACCCAGTACTTC
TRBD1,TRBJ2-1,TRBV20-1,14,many,CSAINRGLYNEQFF,TGCAGTGCCATTAACAGGGGCCTCTACAATGAGCAGTTCTTC
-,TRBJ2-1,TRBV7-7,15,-,CASSLGTEFRNEQFF,TGTGCTAGCAGCTTAGGGACGGAGTTCAGGAATGAGCAGTTCTTC
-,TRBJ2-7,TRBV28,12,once,CASSLSATNKYF,TGTGCCAGCAGTTTATCAGCGACAAATAAGTACTTC
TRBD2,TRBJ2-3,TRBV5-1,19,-,CASSLVKLAGVLGGDTQYF,TGCGCCAGCAGCTTGGTGAAGCTAGCGGGAGTCCTCGGGGGAGATACGCAGTATTTT
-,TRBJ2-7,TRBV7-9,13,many,CASSLGQALEQYF,TGTGCCAGCAGCTTGGGGCAGGCCCTCGAGCAGTACTTC
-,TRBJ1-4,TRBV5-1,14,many,CASSPWTDNEKLFF,TGCGCCAGCAGCCCCTGGACAGATAATGAAAAACTGTTTTTT
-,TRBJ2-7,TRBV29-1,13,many,CSVEDSKGREQYF,TGCAGCGTTGAAGACAGTAAAGGTCGCGAGCAGTACTTC
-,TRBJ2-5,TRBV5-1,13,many,CASSSPALGTQYF,TGCGCCAGCAGCTCCCCAGCGCTGGGGACCCAGTACTTC
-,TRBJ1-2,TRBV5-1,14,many,CASSSDRTMFVYTF,TGCGCCAGCAGCTCCGACAGGACGATGTTTGTCTACACCTTC
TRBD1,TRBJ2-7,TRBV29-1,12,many,CSVRDRIYEQYF,TGCAGCGTCCGGGACAGGATTTACGAGCAGTACTTC
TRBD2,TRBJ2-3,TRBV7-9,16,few,CASSPGLAFSTDTQYF,TGTGCCAGCAGCCCGGGACTAGCGTTTAGCACAGATACGCAGTATTTT
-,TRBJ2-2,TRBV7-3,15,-,CASRGLAGNTGELFF,TGTGCCAGCAGGGGGCTAGCCGGAAACACCGGGGAGCTGTTTTTT
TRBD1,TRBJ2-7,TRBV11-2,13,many,CASSFRGPYEQYF,TGTGCCAGCAGCTTCAGGGGGCCCTACGAGCAGTACTTC
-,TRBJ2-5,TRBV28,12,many,CASSPTHKTQYF,TGTGCCAGCAGTCCGACACATAAGACCCAGTACTTC
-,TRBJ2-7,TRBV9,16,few,CASSPSLRDGYYEQYF,TGTGCCAGCAGCCCGAGCCTAAGGGACGGATACTACGAGCAGTACTTC
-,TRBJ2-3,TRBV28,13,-,CASSLGATDTQYF,TGTGCCAGCAGTTTGGGGGCCACAGATACGCAGTATTTT
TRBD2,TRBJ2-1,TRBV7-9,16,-,CASSYGVAGVRNEQFF,TGTGCCAGCAGCTATGGAGTAGCGGGAGTACGGAATGAGCAGTTCTTC
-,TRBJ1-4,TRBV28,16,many,CASSLRLITTNEKLFF,TGTGCCAGCAGTCTTCGACTGATCACAACTAATGAAAAACTGTTTTTT
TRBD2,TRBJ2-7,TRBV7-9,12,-,CASSGRAVEQYF,TGTGCCAGCAGCGGGAGGGCCGTCGAGCAGTACTTC
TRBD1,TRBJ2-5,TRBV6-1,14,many,CASRRDRTQETQYF,TGTGCCAGCAGGCGGGACAGGACCCAAGAGACCCAGTACTTC
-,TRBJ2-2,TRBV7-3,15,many,CASSLTLGLTGELFF,TGTGCCAGCAGCTTAACGTTGGGACTTACCGGGGAGCTGTTTTTT
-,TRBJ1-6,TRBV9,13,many,CAAGRDYNSPLHF,TGTGCCGCGGGACGGGATTATAATTCACCCCTCCACTTT
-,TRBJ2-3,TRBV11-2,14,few,CASSSLQLRDTQYF,TGTGCCAGCAGCTCGCTTCAGCTGAGAGATACGCAGTATTTT